The clone carrying this TCR beta chain was detected once. Antigen unknown. Unmatched junction bases numbered 6, after V lost 0 bases and J lost 6 bases. The CDR3 loop spans 15 amino acids. The germline V gene has CDR1 SGHDT and CDR2 YYEEEE. The sample originates from a study of early stage breast cancer tumors. Looking at the study overall: Invasive lobular carcinomas made up about 30% of the 12 ER+/PR+/HER2- tumors.

Findings and caveats of the study: Blood repertoires resembled normal breast more than tumor.

The table came from immunoSEQ multiplex PCR; TCRdb's copy has only in-frame clones and leaves some out. Altogether over 15,000 clones are present, around 82% being singletons, with the ten largest covering 1.8%. The sample taken for sequencing was blood. The clonotype comes from a person aged 65 to 79 with breast cancer. This chain connects TRBV5-6 to TRBJ1-2; 9 nucleotides agree with TRBD1. In DNA, the CDR3 is TGTGCCAGCAGCTTGGATACAGGGGGCGCACATGGCTACACCTTC. It encodes CASSLDTGGAHGYTF.